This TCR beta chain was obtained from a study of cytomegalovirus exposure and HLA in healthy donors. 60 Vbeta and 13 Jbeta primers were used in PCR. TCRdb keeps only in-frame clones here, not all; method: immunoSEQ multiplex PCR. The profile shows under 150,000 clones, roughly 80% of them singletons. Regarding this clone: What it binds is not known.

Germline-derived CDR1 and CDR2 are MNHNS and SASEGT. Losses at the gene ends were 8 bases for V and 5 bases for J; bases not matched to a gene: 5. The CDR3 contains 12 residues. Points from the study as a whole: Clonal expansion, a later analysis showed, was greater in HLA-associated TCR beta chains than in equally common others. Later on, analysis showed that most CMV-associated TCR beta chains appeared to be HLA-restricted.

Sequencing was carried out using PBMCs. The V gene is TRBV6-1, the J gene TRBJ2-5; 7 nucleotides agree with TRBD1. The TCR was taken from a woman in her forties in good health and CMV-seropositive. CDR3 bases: TGTGCCAGCGTGACAGGGTTGGAGACCCAGTACTTC. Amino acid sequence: CASVTGLETQYF.